A selection of T cell receptor beta chains follows, all from one sample in a study of technical replicates of blood from a few donors. TCRdb's table, derived via immunoSEQ multiplex PCR, lists solely in-frame clones and lacks some. There are under 90,000 clones in the sample; less than 95% occur only once, and roughly 0.25% lies in the top ten. The specimen was T cells isolated from PBMCs. The receptors here all came from a human donor in good health. Both conserved end residues are part of each CDR3. A D gene is named only where the DNA matches it firmly. Expanded clones are given a class, and other clones once, few, many or no size at all.

-	TRBV29-1	-	TRBJ2-3	CSVAVRPSSTDTQYF	TGCAGCGTGGCAGTGAGGCCATCTAGCACAGATACGCAGTATTTT
-	TRBV10-2	-	TRBJ1-1	CASTLRGGRNTEAFF	TGCGCCAGCACCTTGAGGGGGGGTAGGAACACTGAAGCTTTCTTT
-	TRBV9	-	TRBJ1-5	CASSAGGGGNQPQHF	TGTGCCAGCAGCGCCGGTGGCGGGGGTAATCAGCCCCAGCATTTT
-	TRBV6-1	-	TRBJ1-1	CASKIDQGGGTEAFF	TGTGCCAGCAAGATCGACCAGGGAGGCGGCACTGAAGCTTTCTTT
-	TRBV4-1	-	TRBJ2-7	CASSNTYEQYF	TGCGCCAGCAGCAACACCTACGAGCAGTACTTC
TRBD1	TRBV9	-	TRBJ2-5	CASSVEGQGDTQETQYF	TGTGCCAGCAGCGTAGAGGGTCAGGGGGATACCCAAGAGACCCAGTACTTC
-	TRBV7-9	-	TRBJ1-1	CASSDTGSTEAFF	TGTGCCAGCAGCGACACAGGGAGTACTGAAGCTTTCTTT
-	TRBV2	-	TRBJ2-3	CASSDVVTSTDTQYF	TGTGCCAGCAGTGATGTTGTTACTAGCACAGATACGCAGTATTTT
TRBD1	TRBV10-1	few	TRBJ1-2	CASMPGQPNYGYTF	TGCGCCAGCATGCCGGGACAGCCTAACTATGGCTACACCTTC
TRBD1	TRBV18	-	TRBJ2-2	CASSPQGANTGELFF	TGTGCCAGCTCACCTCAGGGGGCGAACACCGGGGAGCTGTTTTTT
-	TRBV9	few	TRBJ2-7	CASSVQGVPYEQYF	TGTGCCAGCAGCGTCCAGGGTGTCCCCTACGAGCAGTACTTC
TRBD1	TRBV6-1	-	TRBJ1-1	CASSVQGDQAFF	TGTGCCAGCAGTGTACAGGGGGACCAAGCTTTCTTT
-	TRBV25-1	-	TRBJ2-7	CASSVTGYEQYF	TGTGCCAGCAGTGTTACAGGGTACGAGCAGTACTTC